This T cell receptor (beta chain) was identified in a study of Ad26.COV2.S vaccination and SARS-CoV-2 variants. Study-wide results and limits: People who got the vaccine or the placebo had similar non-spike TCR breadth. Compared with placebo recipients, vaccine recipients had higher spike-specific TCR breadth.

Treatment: 15 to 20 received Ad26.COV2.S at low or high dose, single or two shots; five or six received placebo; per-sample allocation not given. Sampling was done on day 63 after the first vaccine or placebo injection. Boston supplied an adult donor aged 18-55 years. Wuhan-strain SARS-CoV-2 spike was expressed by the Ad26 vector that made up the vaccine. Repertoires were generated with immunoSEQ multiplex PCR, while TCRdb's copy carries only in-frame clones and drops some. The data show 350,000 to 500,000 clones, with 70% to 90% seen just once and 3.6% held by the top ten. A note on this clone: Its cognate antigen is unknown.

This clonotype was sampled from a person aged 18-65 years who received the Ad26.COV2.S COVID-19 vaccine or a placebo. This specimen was peripheral blood, taken in a trial of Ad26.COV2.S vaccine versus placebo.

The DNA of the CDR3 is TGCAGTGCTAGTTCGTGGGTGGCAGGATCGTACGAGCAGTACTTC. Translating gives CSASSWVAGSYEQYF. The chain is built from TRBV20-1 and TRBJ2-7; D not resolved. Looked up from germline, CDR1 is DFQATT and CDR2 is SNEGSKA (reference sequence). The CDR3 contains 15 residues. V was pared by 3 bases and J by 4 bases, with 19 bases between.